This T cell receptor (beta chain) was captured in a study of T-cell reconstitution after alpha-beta-depleted transplantation in children. General study results and limits: Day-60 TCRbeta diversity that was high in some patients was derived from surviving recipient T cells and thymic progenitors. Newly produced T cells mostly provided counts and TCRbeta diversity after one year, as hyperexpanded clones declined. Expanded graft clones, several hundred of them, were reportedly the source of alpha-beta T cells about two months after transplant.

As for this clonotype: What it binds is not known.

Library preparation (for TCRbeta) was performed with unique molecular identifiers. TCRdb called the PCR reads again in MiXCR, with one record for every CDR3 protein. The data hold a few thousand distinct CDR3 sequences, with about 26% observed a single time. The CDR3 covers 13 residues. Trimming removed 6 bases at V and 8 bases at J, with 15 bases between. CDR1 is PRHDT, CDR2 FYEKMQ, per germline (reference sequence). The sequence derives from a male patient under 10 years old who had a stem cell transplant for acute lymphoblastic leukemia, so the T cells may come from the graft donor. The sequenced sample was PBMCs, mostly from graft donor cells, obtained 60 days after TCRalphabeta/CD19-depleted stem cell transplant. The chain links TRBV13 to TRBJ2-3, with D possibly TRBD1 on 6 matching bases. The CDR3 DNA reads as TGTGCCAGCAGATTTTCAGGGGCGGGTACGCAGTATTTT. Residues: CASRFSGAGTQYF. Variable domain in full (rest from reference TRBV13 and TRBJ2-3): AAGVIQSPRHLIKEKRETATLKCYPIPRHDTVYWYQQGPGQDPQFLISFYEKMQSDKGSIPDRFSAQQFSDYHSELNMSSLELGDSALYFCASRFSGAGTQYFGPGTRLTVL.